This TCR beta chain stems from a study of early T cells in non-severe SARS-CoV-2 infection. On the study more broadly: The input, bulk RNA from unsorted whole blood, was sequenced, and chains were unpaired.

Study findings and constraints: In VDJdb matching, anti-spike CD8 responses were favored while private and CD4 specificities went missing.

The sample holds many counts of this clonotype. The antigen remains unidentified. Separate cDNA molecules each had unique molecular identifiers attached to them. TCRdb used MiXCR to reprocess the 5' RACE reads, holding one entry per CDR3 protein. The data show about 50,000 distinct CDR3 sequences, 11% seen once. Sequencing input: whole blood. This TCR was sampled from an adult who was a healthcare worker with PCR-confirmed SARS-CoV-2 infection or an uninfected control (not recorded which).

The DNA of the CDR3 is TGCGCCAGCAGCCAAGCCCTCGACGGGACTAGCGGCGTAGCCTACGAGCAGTACTTC. Its translation: CASSQALDGTSGVAYEQYF. This rearrangement joins TRBV4-1 to TRBJ2-7, with 11 positions matching TRBD2. The V gene's germline CDR1 is MGHRA and CDR2 YSYEKL. The CDR3 covers 19 residues. V trimming: 1 base; J trimming: 2 bases; junction bases outside the gene matches: 13.